This T cell receptor (beta chain) was captured in a study of CD8+ T cells in alopecia areata. In the study overall: Patients in the treated group were given tofacitinib by mouth, 5 to 10 mg twice a day.

The CDR3 length is 17 residues. Between the trimmed V and J ends, which lost 3 bases and 2 bases, there was a span of 19 bases. Per germline, CDR1 PRHDT and CDR2 FYEKMQ (reference sequence). Treatment meaning: oral pan-JAK inhibitor, 5-10 mg twice daily. Both CD4+ and CD8+ T cells were separated by sorting PBMCs. Findings and limits, study-wide: It was lesional scalp, especially alopecia totalis/universalis, that showed higher clonality than normal scalp. Although TCR sharing was seen in mice, sharing across patients was less clear, possibly for HLA-related reasons.

Reverse transcription of extracted RNA yielded cDNA, which provided the sequencing template. Sequenced by immunoSEQ multiplex PCR; TCRdb stores in-frame clones only, minus some. The data hold approximately 110,000 clones, with around 53% observed a single time. A note on this clone: Its cognate antigen is unknown.

V usage is TRBV13 and J usage is TRBJ1-2; D not certain. The TCR comes from a human donor with alopecia areata. The material sequenced was CD8+ T cells sorted from blood, taken at week 24, from a patient treated with tofacitinib. For the CDR3, the DNA is TGTGCCAGCAGCTTGCCAGGCGATGGGCCTTTCAACTATGGCTACACCTTC. Protein: CASSLPGDGPFNYGYTF. The full variable domain, completed using reference TRBV13 and TRBJ1-2, is AAGVIQSPRHLIKEKRETATLKCYPIPRHDTVYWYQQGPGQDPQFLISFYEKMQSDKGSIPDRFSAQQFSDYHSELNMSSLELGDSALYFCASSLPGDGPFNYGYTFGSGTRLTVV.